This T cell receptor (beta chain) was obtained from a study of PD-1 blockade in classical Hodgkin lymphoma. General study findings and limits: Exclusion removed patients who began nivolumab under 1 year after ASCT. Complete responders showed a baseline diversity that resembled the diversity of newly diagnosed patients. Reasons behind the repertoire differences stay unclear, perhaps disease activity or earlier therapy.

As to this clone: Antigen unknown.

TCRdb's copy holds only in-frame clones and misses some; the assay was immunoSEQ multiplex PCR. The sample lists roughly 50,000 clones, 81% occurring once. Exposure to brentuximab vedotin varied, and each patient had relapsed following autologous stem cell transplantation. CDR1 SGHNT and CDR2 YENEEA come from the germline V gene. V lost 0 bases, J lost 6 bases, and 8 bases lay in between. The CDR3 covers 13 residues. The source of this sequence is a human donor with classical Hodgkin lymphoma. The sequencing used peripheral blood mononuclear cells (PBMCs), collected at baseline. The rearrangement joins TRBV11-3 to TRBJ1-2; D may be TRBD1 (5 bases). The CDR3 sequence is CASSLEPGHGYTF. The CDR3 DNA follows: TGTGCCAGCAGCTTAGAGCCAGGGCATGGCTACACCTTC.